This T cell receptor beta chain is from a study of cytomegalovirus exposure and HLA in healthy donors. Notes on the study in general: The study flagged 150 to 200 TCR beta chains as cytomegalovirus-associated. Across all donors, roughly uniform sequencing depth was an assumption of the presence/absence analyses. Apparent HLA restriction characterized most CMV-associated TCR beta chains in a later analysis.

The CDR3 totals 14 residues. Germline V gives CDR1 SQVTM, CDR2 ANQGSEA. The V gene lost 6 bases and the J gene lost 0 bases, with 12 bases spanning the gap. Comments on this clone: Its antigen remains unidentified.

60 Vbeta and 13 Jbeta primers were used in PCR. Sequenced by immunoSEQ multiplex PCR; TCRdb stores in-frame clones only, minus some. This table has about 160,000 clones, roughly 82% appearing once. The chain has TRBV29-1 and TRBJ2-1; D unresolved. The sequence derives from a girl under 18 in good health and CMV-seropositive. Sequenced sample: PBMCs. The CDR3 loop reads CSVPAPSSYNEQFF. The DNA of the CDR3 is TGCAGCGTCCCCGCCCCGAGCTCCTACAATGAGCAGTTCTTC.